Listed below are T cell receptor beta chains from one sample, sequenced in a study of T cell responses to AZD1222 COVID-19 vaccine. The repertoire was sequenced with immunoSEQ multiplex PCR; TCRdb's copy has only in-frame clones and lacks some. This sample carries about 130,000 clones, roughly 91% of them seen once, and the ten largest clones take about 4%. The specimen was peripheral blood, collected on day 0 of MenACWY control vaccination. These receptor sequences come from an adult in good health. Each CDR3 is given with its conserved first and last residue. The D gene is left open where the match is weak.

V gene: TRBV3-1/TRBV3-2
D gene: TRBD1
J gene: TRBJ1-6
CDR3 DNA: TGTGCCAGCGGTCCGGGACAGAGTAATTATAATTCACCCCTCCACTTT
CDR3 protein: CASGPGQSNYNSPLHF

V gene: TRBV27
D gene: TRBD1
J gene: TRBJ1-1
CDR3 DNA: TGTGCCAGCAGTCAACCCGCCGTGGGACAGGGGTTGGGGAGGACTGAAGCTTTCTTT
CDR3 protein: CASSQPAVGQGLGRTEAFF

V gene: TRBV7-6
D gene: TRBD2
J gene: TRBJ2-5
CDR3 DNA: TGTGCCAGCAGCTTAGTGGCTAGCGGGGGTTTGGAGACCCAGTACTTC
CDR3 protein: CASSLVASGGLETQYF

V gene: TRBV28
D gene: TRBD1
J gene: TRBJ1-1
CDR3 DNA: TGTGCCAGCAGTTTACCCGGACAGGGATTTGTCTATGTGAACACTGAAGCTTTCTTT
CDR3 protein: CASSLPGQGFVYVNTEAFF

V gene: TRBV5-4
D gene: TRBD1
J gene: TRBJ2-5
CDR3 DNA: TGTGCCAGCAGCTCCGGGACAGGTCCGGAGACCCAGTACTTC
CDR3 protein: CASSSGTGPETQYF

V gene: TRBV3-1/TRBV3-2
D gene: .
J gene: TRBJ2-5
CDR3 DNA: TGTGCCAGCAGACTCAACACGTTGAGGTACCAAGAGACCCAGTACTTC
CDR3 protein: CASRLNTLRYQETQYF

V gene: TRBV27
D gene: TRBD2
J gene: TRBJ2-7
CDR3 DNA: TGTGCCAGCAGTGCTGGGACTAGCGGTAGTCTGCCGTACGAGCAGTACTTC
CDR3 protein: CASSAGTSGSLPYEQYF

V gene: TRBV11-2
D gene: .
J gene: TRBJ2-1
CDR3 DNA: TGTGCCAGCAGCCAGTCCCGGGGCTCCTACAATGAGCAGTTCTTC
CDR3 protein: CASSQSRGSYNEQFF

V gene: TRBV21-1
D gene: .
J gene: TRBJ1-2
CDR3 DNA: TGTGCCAGCAGCAAAGTATCCACAGAGCTTAACTATGGCTACACCTTC
CDR3 protein: CASSKVSTELNYGYTF

V gene: TRBV4-2
D gene: TRBD1
J gene: TRBJ2-5
CDR3 DNA: TGTGCCAGCAGCCAACATGGGACAGATCAAGAGACCCAGTACTTC
CDR3 protein: CASSQHGTDQETQYF

V gene: TRBV24-1
D gene: .
J gene: TRBJ1-2
CDR3 DNA: TGTGCCACCAGTGACAGTAACTATGGCTACACCTTC
CDR3 protein: CATSDSNYGYTF

V gene: TRBV10-3
D gene: TRBD2
J gene: TRBJ2-5
CDR3 DNA: TGTGCCATCAGTGATATTACTAGCGGGGGACTCCAAGAGACCCAGTACTTC
CDR3 protein: CAISDITSGGLQETQYF

V gene: TRBV5-1
D gene: .
J gene: TRBJ2-4
CDR3 DNA: TGCGCCAGCAGCGCCAGCAGGGACGCAAACATTCAGTACTTC
CDR3 protein: CASSASRDANIQYF

V gene: TRBV5-4
D gene: TRBD1
J gene: TRBJ2-2
CDR3 DNA: TGTGCCAGCAGCTTGGGCGGGACAGGGTACACCGGGGAGCTGTTTTTT
CDR3 protein: CASSLGGTGYTGELFF